Here is one T cell receptor (beta chain) with its context. The data are from a study of blood T cell repertoires in COVID-19. Here immunoSEQ multiplex PCR was the method, and the copy in TCRdb shows in-frame clones only, minus some. The data show about 80,000 clones, approximately 88% seen once. V lost 4 bases and J 3 bases, leaving 9 bases between the germline ends. This CDR3 spans 13 amino acids. The germline V gene has CDR1 SGHTA and CDR2 FQGTGA. The sequencing input was peripheral blood. The chain carries TRBV7-3 and TRBJ1-1, with D hard to call. This receptor was obtained from a woman of 80 years or more with acute or convalescent COVID-19. The CDR3 nucleotides are TGTGCCAGCAGCTCCGGTTTTTACACTGAAGCTTTCTTT. Its protein product is CASSSGFYTEAFF. Together with reference TRBV7-3 and TRBJ1-1, the CDR3 gives the full variable domain: GAGVSQTPSNKVTEKGKYVELRCDPISGHTALYWYRQSLGQGPEFLIYFQGTGAADDSGLPNDRFFAVRPEGSVSTLKIQRTERGDSAVYLCASSSGFYTEAFFGQGTRLTVV.